Listed here is a single T cell receptor (beta chain). Trimming cost V 0 bases and J 6 bases; bases outside gene matches: 8. Per germline, CDR1 GTSNPN and CDR2 SVGIG (reference sequence). The CDR3 spans 15 residues. Sequenced by immunoSEQ multiplex PCR; TCRdb stores in-frame clones only, minus some. The table lists about 83,000 clones, approximately 90% of them singletons, with around 3.3% in the top ten. The sample comes from a study of T cell changes during pregnancy in multiple sclerosis. This TCR was sampled from a female donor in good health, serving as a control in a pregnancy study. Some clones in this sample may be carry-over from other donors' samples. V gene TRBV30 combines with J gene TRBJ1-5, with 7 positions matching TRBD1. This specimen consisted of PBMCs, obtained in the first trimester of pregnancy. For the CDR3, the DNA is TGTGCCTGGAGTGTCGACAGGGTGGGCTCTCAGCCCCAGCATTTT. The encoded protein is CAWSVDRVGSQPQHF.